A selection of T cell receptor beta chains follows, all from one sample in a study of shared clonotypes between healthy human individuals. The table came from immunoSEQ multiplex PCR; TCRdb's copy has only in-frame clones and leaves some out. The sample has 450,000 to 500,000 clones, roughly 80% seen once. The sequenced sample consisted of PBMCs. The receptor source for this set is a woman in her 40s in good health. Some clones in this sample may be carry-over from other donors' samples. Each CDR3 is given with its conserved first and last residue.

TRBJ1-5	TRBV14	CASSLTGNQPQHF
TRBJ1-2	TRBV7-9	CASSFGTPGAYGYTF
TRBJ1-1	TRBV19	CASFTFMNTEAFF
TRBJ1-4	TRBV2	CASRPPQASNEKLFF
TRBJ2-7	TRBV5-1	CASCPGQNSYEQYF
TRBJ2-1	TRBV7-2	CASSPPVAGVFWEQFF
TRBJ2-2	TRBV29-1	CSVVPPGGELFF
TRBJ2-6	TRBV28	CASSTLGGANVLTF
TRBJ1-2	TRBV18	CASSPPTVGYGYTF
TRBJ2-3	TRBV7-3	CASTHGGLRSPSTDTQYF
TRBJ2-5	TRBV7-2	CASSSLAGVRETQYF
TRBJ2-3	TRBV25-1	CASSGQWETDTQYF
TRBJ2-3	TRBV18	CASSPPETRSADTQYF
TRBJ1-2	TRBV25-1	CASSESGYYGYTF
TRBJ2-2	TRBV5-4	CASSLWAEGGELFF
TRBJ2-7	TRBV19	CASTGTGGPYEQYF
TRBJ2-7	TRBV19	CASSRGRYEQYF
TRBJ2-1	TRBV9	CASSVGGLAGGTNEQFF
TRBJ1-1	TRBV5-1	CASSLAGLTEAFF
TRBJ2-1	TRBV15	CATSRDRASGRANEQFF
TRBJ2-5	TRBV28	CASSFSEYQETQYF
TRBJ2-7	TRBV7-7	CASSSGQSYEQYF
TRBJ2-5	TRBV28	CASSKRGIAGQETQYF
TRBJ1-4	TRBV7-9	CASSLIGRGDEKLFF
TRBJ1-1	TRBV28	CASSSNRVMNTEAFF
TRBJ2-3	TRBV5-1	CASSLGDSLYDHTQYF
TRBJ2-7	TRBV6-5	CASSYSAGYEQYF
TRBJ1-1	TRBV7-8	CASSLDMNTEAFF
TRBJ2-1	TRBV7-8	CASRLAGGYNEQFF
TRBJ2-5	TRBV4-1	CASSQDRLDLKETQYF
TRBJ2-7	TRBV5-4	CASSPSYGEQYF
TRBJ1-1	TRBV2	CASSLRTGRNTEAFF
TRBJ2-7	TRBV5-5	CASSRTSGRSPSYEQYF
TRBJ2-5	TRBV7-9	CASSPPGGFKYF
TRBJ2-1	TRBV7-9	CASSLAPGLPGAFF
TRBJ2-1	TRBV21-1	CASSPNWAGLHNEQFF
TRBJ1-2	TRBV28	CASSSTGSGGYTF
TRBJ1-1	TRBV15	CATSREGQGGLNTEAFF
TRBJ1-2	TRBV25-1	CASSEWGLYGYTF
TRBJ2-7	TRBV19	CASSIDRGVPYEQYF
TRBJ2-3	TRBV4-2	CASSHGQGRTDTQYF
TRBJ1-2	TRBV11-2	CASSLDRTGHDGYTF
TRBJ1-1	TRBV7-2	CASIKAGRGTEAFF
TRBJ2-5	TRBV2	CAMHGQGRQETQYF
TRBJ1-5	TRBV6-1	CASSVGYSNQPQHF